This TCR beta chain was captured by sequencing in a study of T cell repertoires in cytomegalovirus infection. In the study overall: In public TCR beta signatures, there were indications of both CMV infection and matching HLA type.

Study-level findings and limits: Predominance within the ex vivo response was attributable to HLA-C-restricted CMV-specific TCR beta clonotypes.

CDR3 length: 14 amino acids. The V gene's germline CDR1 is SQVTM and CDR2 ANQGSEA. V lost 7 bases to trimming and J lost 5 bases, with 18 bases between them. TCRdb recomputed calls from the reads with MiXCR, one row per CDR3 protein. Here the sample spans roughly 760,000 distinct CDR3 sequences, roughly 36% being singletons. This clonotype was seen a handful of times. Antigen: not known. This sequence was found in a human donor in good health (CMV status not recorded). Some clones in this sample may be carry-over from other donors' samples. The sequencing sample was made of PBMCs. This chain uses TRBV29-1 with TRBJ2-1, with no clear D. The CDR3 nucleotides read TGCAGCGCGAAAGAGTCAAGGACCAACAATGAGCAGTTCTTC. Translation: CSAKESRTNNEQFF.